This is a list of T cell receptor beta chains from one sample in a study of T cell repertoires in cytomegalovirus infection. Their recognized antigens are unknown. MiXCR, run by TCRdb on the reads, gives a single entry per CDR3 protein. The table lists approximately 910,000 distinct CDR3 sequences, approximately 30% of them singletons. This specimen was cultured CD8+ T cells from PBMCs, taken from culture after CMV antigen stimulation. These receptors were taken from a human donor in good health (CMV status not recorded). Some clones in this sample may be carry-over from other donors' samples. The conserved cysteine and the conserved F or W are not part of the CDR3 here. Each record gives: J gene, V gene, CDR3 protein.

TRBJ1-2,TRBV4-3,ASSQGQMAQGAGGYT
TRBJ2-1,TRBV6-5,ASSYSQGPDNEQF
TRBJ1-1,TRBV12-3/TRBV12-4,ASTYGGNTEAF
TRBJ1-1,TRBV7-2,ASSSPRGRGFTEAF
TRBJ1-2,TRBV19,ASCRGLGYGYT
TRBJ1-3,TRBV4-1,ASSQVAQGNTIY
TRBJ2-3,TRBV20-1,SARDSFGLAGEPIPPDTQY
TRBJ2-1,TRBV2,ASSFSSGGAVDEQF
TRBJ1-2,TRBV27,ASSPNQGFNYGYT
TRBJ2-5,TRBV7-9,ASSLQGPQETQY
TRBJ1-2,TRBV6-5,ASSDANSYGYT
TRBJ1-2,TRBV5-5,ASRAAGQGHYGYT
TRBJ2-1,TRBV9,ASSVGSKGNEQF
TRBJ2-1,TRBV2,ASSARAQF
TRBJ1-2,TRBV20-1,SARGGLGGNYGYT
TRBJ2-1,TRBV6-2/TRBV6-3,ASSFRTGATNNEQF
TRBJ2-1,TRBV9,ASSASGASYNEQF
TRBJ2-4,TRBV9,ASSPPEAKNIQY
TRBJ1-1,TRBV20-1,SARDDRSNTEAF
TRBJ1-2,TRBV12-3/TRBV12-4,ASTLGGNDYT
TRBJ2-4,TRBV7-2,VSSLAGGYREAKNIQY
TRBJ2-7,TRBV5-8,ASSLTHYEQY
TRBJ2-6,TRBV7-2,ASSLKGRHSGANVLT
TRBJ2-5,TRBV7-9,ASSLRQVLGETQY
TRBJ2-5,TRBV6-6,ASSYRDRWETQY
TRBJ2-5,TRBV7-9,ASSLKEDLQETQY
TRBJ2-1,TRBV29-1,SVESFLAGGNEQF
TRBJ2-3,TRBV7-3,ASSAETSTDTQY
TRBJ2-2,TRBV10-3,AIKKGAGRNTGELF
TRBJ1-1,TRBV29-1,SVPWGAPNTEAF
TRBJ1-5,TRBV15,ATSSDRYNQPQH
TRBJ2-1,TRBV19,ASCNTGGIEDEQF
TRBJ2-7,TRBV10-3,AISEQRQGTNEQY
TRBJ1-1,TRBV7-6,ASSLVVSGANTEAF
TRBJ2-1,TRBV2,ASSEEGGPYDEQF
TRBJ2-1,TRBV7-9,ASSPPQGNEQF
TRBJ2-1,TRBV6-5,ASSPTVGNNEQF
TRBJ1-1,TRBV5-4,ASSLWGAGGYTEAF
TRBJ1-5,TRBV6-1,ASSELQGISQPQH
TRBJ2-6,TRBV27,ASSLTAQGANSGANVLT
TRBJ1-2,TRBV7-9,ASSLPVSELLGHYGYT
TRBJ2-2,TRBV7-6,ASSLKGTSTGELF
TRBJ1-2,TRBV6-1,ASSFPGHGYT
TRBJ1-2,TRBV7-9,ASSLFTGGYNFYGYT
TRBJ2-1,TRBV6-5,ASRLTGGTYNEQF
TRBJ2-3,TRBV27,ASSVSSLSTDTQY
TRBJ1-1,TRBV28,ASSSPLQLNTEAF
TRBJ2-1,TRBV4-2,ASSQDLGNNEQF
TRBJ1-1,TRBV7-9,ASKRGASEAF
TRBJ1-2,TRBV27,ASSAHTFNGAANYGYT
TRBJ2-3,TRBV19,ASSIFPADTQY
TRBJ2-1,TRBV5-1,ASSLLPDNEQF
TRBJ1-6,TRBV7-4,ASSLRGTPRSSYNSPLH
TRBJ2-1,TRBV7-9,ASDKEQF
TRBJ1-4,TRBV7-6,ASSLGGGREKLF
TRBJ1-1,TRBV7-8,ASSLGGRYEAF
TRBJ1-2,TRBV7-2,ASSDRVSYGYT
TRBJ2-3,TRBV6-6,ASSPSRVEGTDTQY
TRBJ1-6,TRBV19,ASSIRDSYYNSPLH
TRBJ1-1,TRBV27,ASSLGGGTETF